This is a list of T cell receptor beta chains from one sample in a study of T cell repertoires in cytomegalovirus infection. TCRdb re-called the reads through MiXCR, storing one row per CDR3 protein. The repertoire holds about 770,000 distinct CDR3 sequences, with under 35% as singletons. For these TCRs, the target antigens are not known. Sequencing was performed on cultured CD8+ T cells from PBMCs, taken from culture after CMV antigen stimulation. These receptors came from a human donor in good health (CMV status not recorded). Some clones in this sample may be carry-over from other donors' samples. Each CDR3 is given with its conserved first and last residue. The order of the fields is V gene, D gene, J gene, clone size, CDR3 protein, CDR3 DNA. D genes are given only for firm matches. The listing skips clone size in some rows; elsewhere it reads once, few, many or a size class.

v_gene: TRBV6-6; d_gene: TRBD2; j_gene: TRBJ2-2; abundance: few; CDR3aa: CASRSKPSGPNTGELFF; CDR3nt: TGTGCCAGCAGATCCAAGCCTAGCGGGCCCAACACCGGGGAGCTGTTTTTT
v_gene: TRBV27; d_gene: NA; j_gene: TRBJ1-5; abundance: NA; CDR3aa: CASSLGQFEGLGLQPQHF; CDR3nt: TGTGCCAGCAGTTTAGGGCAGTTCGAGGGGCTGGGCCTTCAGCCCCAGCATTTT
v_gene: TRBV6-5; d_gene: TRBD1; j_gene: TRBJ1-2; abundance: NA; CDR3aa: CASGDGNSDRGRYYGYTF; CDR3nt: TGTGCCAGCGGTGACGGAAACTCGGACAGGGGGCGATACTATGGCTACACCTTC
v_gene: TRBV15; d_gene: NA; j_gene: TRBJ1-4; abundance: NA; CDR3aa: CATSGKNRELAKKLFF; CDR3nt: TGTGCCACCAGCGGAAAAAACAGGGAGCTGGCAAAAAAACTGTTTTTT
v_gene: TRBV5-6; d_gene: NA; j_gene: TRBJ2-2; abundance: NA; CDR3aa: CASSPAYTGELFF; CDR3nt: TGTGCTAGCAGCCCAGCGTACACCGGGGAGCTGTTTTTT
v_gene: TRBV6-1; d_gene: NA; j_gene: TRBJ2-7; abundance: NA; CDR3aa: CASSERTGMAYEQYF; CDR3nt: TGTGCCAGCAGTGAACGAACAGGGATGGCCTACGAGCAGTACTTC
v_gene: TRBV27; d_gene: NA; j_gene: TRBJ1-2; abundance: few; CDR3aa: CASSSLDFNYGYTF; CDR3nt: TGTGCCAGCAGTTCATTGGATTTTAACTATGGCTACACCTTC
v_gene: TRBV27; d_gene: NA; j_gene: TRBJ2-2; abundance: NA; CDR3aa: CASSLKIAGELFF; CDR3nt: TGTGCCAGCAGTTTAAAGATCGCCGGGGAGCTGTTTTTT
v_gene: TRBV19; d_gene: TRBD1; j_gene: TRBJ1-2; abundance: few; CDR3aa: CAIAQGYGYTF; CDR3nt: TGTGCCATTGCACAGGGGTACGGCTACACCTTC
v_gene: TRBV11-3; d_gene: NA; j_gene: TRBJ2-2; abundance: NA; CDR3aa: CANSLLLENGGTGELFF; CDR3nt: TGTGCCAACAGCTTACTTTTGGAAAACGGAGGCACCGGGGAGCTGTTTTTT
v_gene: TRBV4-1; d_gene: NA; j_gene: TRBJ1-1; abundance: few; CDR3aa: CASSQDLNRRGQGAFF; CDR3nt: TGCGCCAGCAGCCAAGACCTCAATAGAAGGGGCCAGGGAGCTTTCTTT
v_gene: TRBV29-1; d_gene: NA; j_gene: TRBJ2-1; abundance: few; CDR3aa: CSVEPRDISHNEQFF; CDR3nt: TGCAGCGTTGAACCACGGGACATCAGCCACAATGAGCAGTTCTTC
v_gene: TRBV7-9; d_gene: TRBD2; j_gene: TRBJ2-3; abundance: many; CDR3aa: CASSYAASGGHTDTQYF; CDR3nt: TGTGCCAGCAGTTACGCCGCTAGCGGGGGTCACACAGATACGCAGTATTTT
v_gene: TRBV7-9; d_gene: NA; j_gene: TRBJ2-5; abundance: NA; CDR3aa: CASSFVAVETQYF; CDR3nt: TGTGCCAGCAGCTTTGTCGCTGTAGAGACCCAGTACTTC
v_gene: TRBV10-3; d_gene: NA; j_gene: TRBJ1-1; abundance: NA; CDR3aa: CAISEEGPTEAFF; CDR3nt: TGTGCCATCAGTGAGGAAGGGCCCACTGAAGCTTTCTTT
v_gene: TRBV2; d_gene: NA; j_gene: TRBJ2-1; abundance: NA; CDR3aa: CASSEFRRDEQFF; CDR3nt: TGTGCCAGCAGTGAATTTCGGCGGGATGAGCAGTTCTTC
v_gene: TRBV27; d_gene: NA; j_gene: TRBJ2-3; abundance: NA; CDR3aa: CASSLSRLTDTQYF; CDR3nt: TGTGCCAGCAGTTTATCAAGGCTTACAGATACGCAGTATTTT
v_gene: TRBV7-6; d_gene: NA; j_gene: TRBJ2-1; abundance: NA; CDR3aa: CASSLNPGRYNEQFF; CDR3nt: TGTGCCAGCAGCTTAAATCCAGGGCGTTACAATGAGCAGTTCTTC
v_gene: TRBV20-1; d_gene: TRBD1; j_gene: TRBJ2-3; abundance: NA; CDR3aa: CSARWTGGLYTDTQYF; CDR3nt: TGCAGTGCTAGGTGGACAGGGGGCCTCTATACAGATACGCAGTATTTT
v_gene: TRBV13; d_gene: NA; j_gene: TRBJ1-2; abundance: few; CDR3aa: CASEIRGEAGYTF; CDR3nt: TGTGCCAGCGAGATAAGGGGGGAAGCTGGCTACACCTTC
v_gene: TRBV5-4; d_gene: TRBD1; j_gene: TRBJ1-5; abundance: NA; CDR3aa: CASSFGTGLNQPQHF; CDR3nt: TGTGCCAGCAGCTTCGGGACAGGTCTCAATCAGCCCCAGCATTTT
v_gene: TRBV5-1; d_gene: TRBD2; j_gene: TRBJ2-3; abundance: NA; CDR3aa: CASSVGLAGSTDTQYF; CDR3nt: TGCGCCAGCAGCGTGGGACTAGCGGGGAGCACAGATACGCAGTATTTT
v_gene: TRBV7-8; d_gene: TRBD2; j_gene: TRBJ2-5; abundance: many; CDR3aa: CASQSGGVETQYF; CDR3nt: TGTGCCAGCCAAAGCGGGGGCGTTGAGACCCAGTACTTC
v_gene: TRBV6-5; d_gene: NA; j_gene: TRBJ1-2; abundance: few; CDR3aa: CASSYGGDNYGYTF; CDR3nt: TGTGCCAGCAGTTACGGGGGGGATAACTATGGCTACACCTTC
v_gene: TRBV7-6; d_gene: NA; j_gene: TRBJ2-2; abundance: NA; CDR3aa: CASSPRGGGELFF; CDR3nt: TGTGCCAGCAGCCCCCGGGGCGGCGGGGAGCTGTTTTTT
v_gene: TRBV7-6; d_gene: NA; j_gene: TRBJ1-4; abundance: few; CDR3aa: CASSSLGGQATEKLFF; CDR3nt: TGTGCCAGCAGCTCGCTCGGCGGACAAGCGACTGAAAAACTGTTTTTT
v_gene: TRBV7-9; d_gene: NA; j_gene: TRBJ1-1; abundance: few; CDR3aa: CASSLAFEAFF; CDR3nt: TGTGCCAGCAGCTTAGCGTTTGAAGCTTTCTTT
v_gene: TRBV20-1; d_gene: TRBD2; j_gene: TRBJ2-7; abundance: NA; CDR3aa: CSAPDGGKRPYEQYF; CDR3nt: TGCAGTGCTCCAGACGGGGGGAAGCGACCCTACGAGCAGTACTTC